This is a list of T cell receptor beta chains from one sample in a study of T-cell memory formation after mild COVID-19. A single record per CDR3 protein comes from TCRdb applying MiXCR to the 5' RACE reads. The table has approximately 350,000 distinct CDR3 sequences, around 14% seen once. The specimen sequenced was PBMCs or a T cell subset sorted from them (not recorded which). All receptors derive from a man between 18 and 35 years old who had mild COVID-19 (a few samples of this study predate the infection). Cell type and time point are not known. The CDR3 runs from the conserved cysteine through the conserved F or W. A D gene is named only where the DNA matches it firmly. Some rows mark clone size as missing; the rest say once, few, many or name a class of expanded clone.

V gene	clone size	J gene	D gene	CDR3 protein	CDR3 DNA
TRBV6-2/TRBV6-3	many	TRBJ1-6	.	CASSTDGNSPLHF	TGTGCCAGCAGTACGGACGGAAATTCACCCCTCCACTTT
TRBV15	.	TRBJ1-4	.	CATSRAQGGMELFF	TGTGCCACCAGCAGAGCACAGGGAGGTATGGAACTGTTTTTT
TRBV4-1	many	TRBJ2-3	TRBD2	CASSQDRLAGFSTDTQYF	TGCGCCAGCAGCCAAGATCGCCTAGCGGGGTTTAGCACAGATACGCAGTATTTT
TRBV7-2	few	TRBJ1-2	TRBD1	CASSADRVMGYTF	TGTGCCAGCAGCGCGGACAGGGTCATGGGCTACACCTTC
TRBV15	few	TRBJ2-3	.	CATSRGGTDTQYF	TGTGCCACCAGCAGGGGAGGTACAGATACGCAGTATTTT
TRBV20-1	.	TRBJ2-1	TRBD2	CSASASGSYNEQFF	TGCAGTGCTAGTGCTAGCGGATCCTACAATGAGCAGTTCTTC
TRBV3-1	.	TRBJ1-2	.	CATSRRGRDYGYTF	TGTGCCACCTCTCGGCGGGGGAGGGACTATGGCTACACCTTC
TRBV20-1	.	TRBJ2-6	.	CSAPVAVGANVLTF	TGCAGTGCCCCGGTCGCAGTTGGGGCCAACGTCCTGACTTTC
TRBV5-4	few	TRBJ1-2	TRBD1	CASSSPGQLYGYTF	TGTGCCAGCAGCTCCCCGGGACAGCTCTATGGCTACACCTTC
TRBV12-3/TRBV12-4	.	TRBJ2-5	.	CASTSLERAQETQYF	TGTGCCAGCACCTCCTTGGAGCGGGCGCAAGAGACCCAGTACTTC
TRBV10-3	.	TRBJ2-5	TRBD2	CAISGIGTSRETQYF	TGTGCCATCAGTGGCATTGGGACTAGCCGAGAGACCCAGTACTTC
TRBV4-1	many	TRBJ2-3	TRBD1	CASSHQKAGTGFEDTQYF	TGCGCCAGCAGCCACCAGAAAGCCGGGACAGGGTTTGAAGATACGCAGTATTTT
TRBV6-6	few	TRBJ2-1	TRBD2	CASSPGVGGGNYNEQFF	TGTGCCAGCAGCCCCGGGGTTGGCGGGGGTAACTACAATGAGCAGTTCTTC
TRBV9	.	TRBJ1-1	.	CASSPLRIVTEAFF	TGTGCCAGCAGCCCCCTAAGGATTGTCACTGAAGCTTTCTTT
TRBV19	once	TRBJ2-4	.	CDSSIRHIQYF	TGTGACAGTAGTATACGCCACATTCAGTACTTC
TRBV9	once	TRBJ1-4	TRBD1	CASSYDRVDEKLFF	TGTGCCAGCAGCTACGACAGGGTTGATGAAAAACTGTTTTTT
TRBV19	few	TRBJ2-3	.	CASSPFAASDTQYF	TGTGCCAGTAGTCCCTTCGCTGCGTCAGATACGCAGTATTTT
TRBV20-1	.	TRBJ2-3	.	CSARGGDSHVQYF	TGCAGTGCTAGAGGGGGGGACTCCCATGTGCAGTATTTT
TRBV7-9	few	TRBJ1-4	.	CASTTFRIEKLFF	TGTGCCAGCACCACCTTCAGAATCGAAAAACTGTTTTTT
TRBV20-1	.	TRBJ2-1	TRBD1	CSGVAGTVSYNEQFF	TGCAGTGGCGTAGCCGGGACAGTTTCCTACAATGAGCAGTTCTTC
TRBV5-6	.	TRBJ2-7	.	CASSPMTNSYEQYF	TGTGCCAGCAGCCCTATGACAAACTCCTACGAGCAGTACTTC
TRBV10-3	few	TRBJ2-4	.	CAISDGRGNKNIQYF	TGTGCCATCAGTGATGGCAGAGGGAACAAAAACATTCAGTACTTC
TRBV7-9	once	TRBJ2-3	.	CASSPLGGASTDTQYF	TGTGCCAGCAGCCCGCTAGGTGGGGCCAGCACAGATACGCAGTATTTT
TRBV4-1	few	TRBJ1-6	TRBD1	CASSQTGLVSPLHF	TGCGCCAGCAGCCAGACAGGGTTGGTTTCACCCCTCCACTTT
TRBV7-2	few	TRBJ2-1	.	CASSKQGILSYNEQFF	TGTGCCAGCAGCAAACAGGGTATCCTCTCCTACAATGAGCAGTTCTTC
TRBV18	.	TRBJ2-6	.	CASSPMDLGSGANVLTF	TGTGCCAGCTCACCGATGGACCTGGGCTCTGGGGCCAACGTCCTGACTTTC
TRBV12-3/TRBV12-4	many	TRBJ2-1	.	CASSYYPALNEQFF	TGTGCCAGCAGTTACTATCCCGCCCTCAATGAGCAGTTCTTC
TRBV7-2	.	TRBJ1-5	.	CASSLARSGFSQPQHF	TGTGCCAGCAGCTTAGCGCGTTCGGGTTTCAGTCAGCCCCAGCATTTT
TRBV12-3/TRBV12-4	.	TRBJ2-5	.	CASSFRIGGQQTQYF	TGTGCCAGCAGTTTTAGGATCGGGGGGCAACAGACCCAGTACTTC
TRBV5-4	few	TRBJ1-6	TRBD1	CASSSLTGGLLGSPLHF	TGTGCCAGCAGCTCATTAACAGGGGGCCTGCTTGGATCACCCCTCCACTTT
TRBV30	few	TRBJ2-7	.	CAWSGYRNEQYF	TGTGCCTGGAGTGGGTACCGTAACGAGCAGTACTTC
TRBV5-1	many	TRBJ2-2	TRBD2	CASSFSGGNTGELFF	TGCGCCAGCAGCTTTAGCGGGGGGAACACCGGGGAGCTGTTTTTT
TRBV5-1	few	TRBJ2-1	TRBD1	CASSLYPRQGVRSYNEQFF	TGCGCCAGCAGCCTGTATCCCCGACAGGGCGTTAGGTCCTACAATGAGCAGTTCTTC
TRBV24-1	few	TRBJ1-2	TRBD1	CATSDPGQGPNYGYTF	TGTGCCACCAGTGACCCCGGACAGGGGCCAAACTATGGCTACACCTTC
TRBV10-3	.	TRBJ2-2	TRBD1	CAISSGTGNTGELFF	TGTGCCATCAGTTCCGGGACAGGGAACACCGGGGAGCTGTTTTTT
TRBV12-3/TRBV12-4	many	TRBJ2-2	.	CASSLEAGELFF	TGTGCCAGCAGTTTAGAAGCCGGGGAGCTGTTTTTT
TRBV18	few	TRBJ1-1	.	CASSPRQETTEAFF	TGTGCCAGCTCACCACGGCAGGAGACCACTGAAGCTTTCTTT
TRBV29-1	.	TRBJ2-5	.	CSVVRGGETQYF	TGCAGCGTTGTGCGGGGAGGAGAGACCCAGTACTTC
TRBV20-1	.	TRBJ1-2	.	CSARGYGRGGSYGYTF	TGCAGTGCTAGAGGATACGGACGGGGCGGAAGCTATGGCTACACCTTC
TRBV20-1	.	TRBJ2-7	TRBD1	CSARWTGSYEQYF	TGCAGTGCTAGATGGACAGGGTCCTACGAGCAGTACTTC
TRBV10-3	few	TRBJ2-1	.	CAITEGPPPANEQFF	TGTGCCATCACTGAGGGGCCCCCCCCGGCGAATGAGCAGTTCTTC
TRBV4-3	.	TRBJ2-1	TRBD2	CASSQDTGAGNEQFF	TGCGCCAGCAGCCAAGATACAGGAGCGGGGAATGAGCAGTTCTTC
TRBV9	few	TRBJ2-2	.	CASSVRVLGNTGELFF	TGTGCCAGCAGCGTAAGGGTACTGGGGAACACCGGGGAGCTGTTTTTT
TRBV5-5	many	TRBJ1-2	TRBD1	CASSQTGGVGYTF	TGTGCCAGCAGCCAAACAGGGGGCGTAGGCTACACCTTC
TRBV6-5	many	TRBJ1-2	.	CASSYSTGTSGGYTF	TGTGCCAGCAGTTACTCGACTGGGACATCGGGTGGCTACACCTTC
TRBV6-2/TRBV6-3	.	TRBJ1-1	.	CASSSRQVSNTEAFF	TGTGCCAGCAGTTCGCGACAGGTTTCAAACACTGAAGCTTTCTTT
TRBV3-1	.	TRBJ2-3	.	CASSPQWAGGGTDTQYF	TGTGCCAGCAGCCCCCAGTGGGCCGGGGGCGGGACAGATACGCAGTATTTT
TRBV5-5	few	TRBJ2-7	.	CASSLAGGRFEQYF	TGTGCCAGCAGCTTGGCAGGGGGGCGGTTCGAGCAGTACTTC
TRBV4-3	few	TRBJ1-5	.	CASSQGNENQPQHF	TGCGCCAGCAGCCAAGGAAACGAGAATCAGCCCCAGCATTTT
TRBV6-4	.	TRBJ1-6	.	CASSHTTAYNSPLHF	TGTGCCAGCAGTCACACGACAGCCTATAATTCACCCCTCCACTTT
TRBV6-5	few	TRBJ1-6	.	CASSPTVTVSPLHF	TGTGCCAGCAGCCCCACAGTAACGGTTTCACCCCTCCACTTT
TRBV7-9	few	TRBJ1-1	.	CASSLPRDGTEAFF	TGTGCCAGCAGCTTGCCCAGGGATGGCACTGAAGCTTTCTTT
TRBV10-3	few	TRBJ2-7	TRBD2	CAIRGSGGGRDEQYF	TGTGCCATCAGGGGCTCTGGCGGGGGAAGGGACGAGCAGTACTTC
TRBV12-3/TRBV12-4	.	TRBJ1-5	.	CASTMSGDQPQHF	TGTGCCAGCACCATGAGCGGGGATCAGCCCCAGCATTTT
TRBV5-1	.	TRBJ2-3	TRBD2	CASSVLQGGEQYF	TGCGCCAGCAGCGTCCTTCAGGGAGGGGAGCAGTATTTT
TRBV3-1	many	TRBJ1-1	.	CASSQTASRSEAFF	TGTGCCAGCAGCCAAACCGCGAGTAGGTCTGAAGCTTTCTTT
TRBV4-3	.	TRBJ2-1	.	CASSQHFMNEQFF	TGCGCCAGCAGCCAGCACTTCATGAATGAGCAGTTCTTC
TRBV29-1	many	TRBJ2-1	TRBD1	CSVGRGNEQFF	TGCAGCGTTGGCAGGGGGAATGAGCAGTTCTTC
TRBV19	.	TRBJ1-5	.	CASSKQGSQPQHF	TGTGCCAGTAGTAAGCAGGGTAGTCAGCCCCAGCATTTT